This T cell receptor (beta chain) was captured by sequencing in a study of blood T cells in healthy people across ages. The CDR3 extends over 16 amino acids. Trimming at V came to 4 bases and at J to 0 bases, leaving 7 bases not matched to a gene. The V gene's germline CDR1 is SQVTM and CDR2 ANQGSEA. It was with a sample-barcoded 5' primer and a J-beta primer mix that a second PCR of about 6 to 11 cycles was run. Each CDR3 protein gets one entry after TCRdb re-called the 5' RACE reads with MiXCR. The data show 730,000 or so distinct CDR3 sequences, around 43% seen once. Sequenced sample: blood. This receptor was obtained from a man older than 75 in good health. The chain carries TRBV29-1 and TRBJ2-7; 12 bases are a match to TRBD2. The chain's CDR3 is CSVGLAGAVSSYEQYF. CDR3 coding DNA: TGCAGCGTTGGACTAGCGGGGGCAGTCTCCTCCTACGAGCAGTACTTC.